These T cell receptor beta chains were read from a single sample in a study of T cell responses to AZD1222 COVID-19 vaccine. Measured with immunoSEQ multiplex PCR; TCRdb has only the in-frame clones, and not every one. The table has some 120,000 clones, about 92% seen once. Sequenced here: peripheral blood, sampled on day 0 of AZD1222 vaccination. These receptor sequences come from an adult in good health. The CDR3 runs from the conserved cysteine through the conserved F or W. D genes are given only for firm matches. Size is stated for part of the rows, as once, few or many counts, or as a class when the clone is expanded.

>-|TRBD2|TRBJ2-1|TRBV13
TGTGCCAGCAGCTCGGGACTAGCGACGAGCTCCTACAATGAGCAGTTCTTC
CASSSGLATSSYNEQFF
>-|TRBD1|TRBJ1-2|TRBV25-1
TGTGCCAGTACAGGGGAGCTGGACTATGGCTACACCTTC
CASTGELDYGYTF
>-|-|TRBJ2-7|TRBV18
TGTGCCAGCTCATCTATGACCCTGGAGGGGCAGTACTTC
CASSSMTLEGQYF
>-|-|TRBJ1-1|TRBV4-1
TGCGCCAGCAGCCTAGGACCTGATGAAGCTTTCTTT
CASSLGPDEAFF
>-|-|TRBJ2-7|TRBV12-3/TRBV12-4
TGTGCCAGCAGCCGCGGACAGCCCTACGAGCAGTACTTC
CASSRGQPYEQYF
>-|TRBD1|TRBJ1-5|TRBV6-5
TGTGCCAGCAGGTCCGGGACAGAGAACAATCAGCCCCAGCATTTT
CASRSGTENNQPQHF
>-|-|TRBJ2-3|TRBV7-9
TGTGCCAGCAGCTCCTTCACAGATACGCAGTATTTT
CASSSFTDTQYF
>-|TRBD1|TRBJ1-1|TRBV28
TGTGCCAGCCACTCGAGGGGGCGCGGCGATACTGAAGCTTTCTTT
CASHSRGRGDTEAFF
>-|-|TRBJ1-2|TRBV6-5
TGTGCCAGCAGTTACAGGGGTTCTAACTATGGCTACACCTTC
CASSYRGSNYGYTF
>-|TRBD1|TRBJ1-3|TRBV7-2
TGTGCCAGCAGCTTAGTCAGAAGGACAGGGGCGAACACCATATATTTT
CASSLVRRTGANTIYF
>-|-|TRBJ1-1|TRBV30
TGTGCCTGGAGGCGAAACACTGAAGCTTTCTTT
CAWRRNTEAFF
>-|-|TRBJ1-2|TRBV5-6
TGTGCCAGCAGCTTGGAACCGGAGGGCTACACCTTC
CASSLEPEGYTF
>-|-|TRBJ2-1|TRBV4-2
TGTGCCAGCAGCCTTATCAGAGAGGCACACCTAAGTCACAATGAGCAGTTCTTC
CASSLIREAHLSHNEQFF
>-|TRBD1|TRBJ1-5|TRBV7-3
TGTGCCAGCAGCCGAGGACAGGGGCAGCCCCAGCATTTT
CASSRGQGQPQHF
>-|-|TRBJ2-2|TRBV3-1/TRBV3-2
TGTGCCAGCAGCCTTAAGGGAGGCACCGGGGAGCTGTTTTTT
CASSLKGGTGELFF
>-|-|TRBJ2-7|TRBV12-3/TRBV12-4
TGTGCCAGCAGCCCTGGCGGAGAGCAGTACTTC
CASSPGGEQYF
>-|-|TRBJ1-2|TRBV28
TGTGCCAGCAGTTTAGAGGGCAGAAACCAGTGGACCTTC
CASSLEGRNQWTF
>-|-|TRBJ1-2|TRBV11-2
TGTGCCAGCAGCCCCGAACATTCCCTCTATGGCTACACCTTC
CASSPEHSLYGYTF
>-|-|TRBJ2-1|TRBV7-3
TGTGCCAGCAGCTTTGCTGGCTCGGGTTTTCACAATGAGCAGTTCTTC
CASSFAGSGFHNEQFF
>-|TRBD2|TRBJ2-5|TRBV11-2
TGTGCCAGCAGCTTATGGCTAGCGGGAGGACGGGCTGAGACCCAGTACTTC
CASSLWLAGGRAETQYF
>-|-|TRBJ2-3|TRBV11-2
TGTGCCAGCAGCTCATACCAGGGCGGCCCAGATACGCAGTATTTT
CASSSYQGGPDTQYF
>-|-|TRBJ2-7|TRBV30
TGTGCCTGGAGATTAGGCTACGAGCAGTACTTC
CAWRLGYEQYF
>once|TRBD2|TRBJ2-7|TRBV5-1
TGCGCCAGCAGCCGTGGGGGGGAGTACGAGCAGTACTTC
CASSRGGEYEQYF
>-|TRBD1|TRBJ1-3|TRBV5-1
TGCGCCAGCAGAACGCGGACAGGGGACAACTCTGGAAACACCATATATTTT
CASRTRTGDNSGNTIYF
>-|-|TRBJ1-5|TRBV28
TGTGCCAGCAGTTTGGGGATCAATCAGCCCCAGCATTTT
CASSLGINQPQHF
>-|TRBD1|TRBJ2-2|TRBV27
TGTGCCAGCAGTTCGCGGACAGGGCGTACTTGGTGGGGGGAGCTGTTTTTT
CASSSRTGRTWWGELFF
>-|TRBD1|TRBJ2-7|TRBV2
TGTGCCAGCAGACGGTTAAGGGACAGGGGTTTTAACGAGCAGTACTTC
CASRRLRDRGFNEQYF
>-|-|TRBJ1-1|TRBV13
TGTGCCAGCAGCGACAGTACAGAGAACATGAACACTGAAGCTTTCTTT
CASSDSTENMNTEAFF
>once|TRBD2|TRBJ2-1|TRBV27
TGTGCCAGCAGTTTCACGACTAGCGGGAGGGCTGTTTACAATGAGCAGTTCTTC
CASSFTTSGRAVYNEQFF
>once|-|TRBJ1-2|TRBV19
TGTGCCAGTAGTCCCACGGGGGGAAACTATGGCTACACCTTC
CASSPTGGNYGYTF
>-|TRBD2|TRBJ2-2|TRBV24-1
TGTGCCACCAGTGATAGTAGCGGGGCGAACACCGGGGAGCTGTTTTTT
CATSDSSGANTGELFF
>-|-|TRBJ2-7|TRBV9
TGTGCCAGCAGCTATGGCGGAAGGGGCGAGCAGTACTTC
CASSYGGRGEQYF
>-|-|TRBJ2-2|TRBV25-1
TGTGCCAGCACAAAGAACACCGGGGAGCTGTTTTTT
CASTKNTGELFF
>-|-|TRBJ1-1|TRBV3-1/TRBV3-2
TGTGCCAGCAGCCGACGGGAAGGGATGAACACTGAAGCTTTCTTT
CASSRREGMNTEAFF
>few|-|TRBJ1-2|TRBV18
TGTGCCAGCTCCGTGTTAGGGGCTGGCTACACCTTC
CASSVLGAGYTF
>-|TRBD1|TRBJ2-7|TRBV7-9
TGTGCCAGCACCTCTGCCGGACAGGGATACGAGCAGTACTTC
CASTSAGQGYEQYF
>once|-|TRBJ2-7|TRBV29-1
TGCAGCGCCTGGCAGGAGTCCTACGAGCAGTACTTC
CSAWQESYEQYF
>-|TRBD2|TRBJ2-1|TRBV27
TGTGCCAGCAGTTTATCACTAGCGGGACCCGGCTCCTACAATGAGCAGTTCTTC
CASSLSLAGPGSYNEQFF
>-|TRBD2|TRBJ2-1|TRBV11-3
TGTGCCAGCAGCGCCCTAGCGGGGGGGGTCAATGAGCAGTTCTTC
CASSALAGGVNEQFF
>-|-|TRBJ1-1|TRBV15
TGTGCCACCAGCAGAGATCTGGGGTTCGCTGAAGCTTTCTTT
CATSRDLGFAEAFF
>-|-|TRBJ2-1|TRBV7-9
TGTGCCAGCAGCTTAGCCCTAGTGGCGGCCGATGAGCAGTTCTTC
CASSLALVAADEQFF
>-|TRBD1|TRBJ1-1|TRBV2
TGTGCCAGCCTCCCGAGGGGGACAGGGAGAACTGAAGCTTTCTTT
CASLPRGTGRTEAFF
>once|-|TRBJ1-5|TRBV3-1/TRBV3-2
TGTGCCAGCAGCCAAGGTGGGCAGAATCAGCCCCAGCATTTT
CASSQGGQNQPQHF
>-|-|TRBJ1-1|TRBV7-8
TGTGCCAGCAGCCCTCCATTGAACACTGAAGCTTTCTTT
CASSPPLNTEAFF
>-|-|TRBJ2-7|TRBV7-9
TGTGCCAGCAGCTTACTGTCAGGGGGGGCCTACGAGCAGTACTTC
CASSLLSGGAYEQYF
>-|-|TRBJ1-1|TRBV28
TGTGCCAGCAGTTTATTAGCTCTCAGAACCGTTATGAACACTGAAGCTTTCTTT
CASSLLALRTVMNTEAFF
>once|-|TRBJ1-1|TRBV7-3
TGTGCCAGCAGCTTAGAGGGAAGATCACGGGCTTTCTTT
CASSLEGRSRAFF
>once|-|TRBJ1-5|TRBV28
TGTGCCAGCAGTTTTCAGAGGATAAGCAATCAGCCCCAGCATTTT
CASSFQRISNQPQHF
>once|TRBD2|TRBJ2-2|TRBV28
TGTGCCAGCAGTTTAGGTTTTAGCGGGAGGAACACCGGGGAGCTGTTTTTT
CASSLGFSGRNTGELFF
>-|TRBD2|TRBJ2-7|TRBV5-1
TGCGCCAGCAGCTTGCAACTAGCGGGAGCTGCCTACGAGCAGTACTTC
CASSLQLAGAAYEQYF
>-|TRBD2|TRBJ2-4|TRBV18
TGTGCCAGCTCACCAGGGCTAGCGGGAGTAGAGAACATTCAGTACTTC
CASSPGLAGVENIQYF
>once|-|TRBJ2-2|TRBV28
TGTGCCGGCCTCCACATCACCGGGGAGCTGTTTTTT
CAGLHITGELFF
>-|TRBD2|TRBJ2-7|TRBV5-6
TGTGCCAGCAGCGGGCGGGAGCGCTACGAGCAGTACTTC
CASSGRERYEQYF
>once|-|TRBJ1-2|TRBV7-9
TGTGCCAGCAGCTTACTGAACAGGGTAGACTCATCGGGGTATGGCTACACCTTC
CASSLLNRVDSSGYGYTF
>-|TRBD2|TRBJ2-3|TRBV27
TGTGCCAGCAGTTACATAGCGGGAAGAGATACGCAGTATTTT
CASSYIAGRDTQYF
>-|-|TRBJ1-5|TRBV19
TGTGCCAGTAGTCCCGGGAGCGATCAGCCCCAGCATTTT
CASSPGSDQPQHF
>-|-|TRBJ1-4|TRBV28
TGTGCCAGCAGTTTATTTTTTGGCAGGGCTCCAACTAATGAAAAACTGTTTTTT
CASSLFFGRAPTNEKLFF